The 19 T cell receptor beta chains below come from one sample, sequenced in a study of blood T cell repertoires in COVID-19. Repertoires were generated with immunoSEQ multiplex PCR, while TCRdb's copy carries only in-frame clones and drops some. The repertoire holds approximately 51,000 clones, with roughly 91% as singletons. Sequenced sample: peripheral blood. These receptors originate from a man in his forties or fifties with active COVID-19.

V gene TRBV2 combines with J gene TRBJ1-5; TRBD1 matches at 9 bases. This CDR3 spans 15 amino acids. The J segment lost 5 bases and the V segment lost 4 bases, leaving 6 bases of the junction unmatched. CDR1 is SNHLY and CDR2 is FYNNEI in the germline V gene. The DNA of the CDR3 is TGTGCCAGCAGTGGGGTGGACAGGGGCTATCAGCCCCAGCATTTT. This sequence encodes CASSGVDRGYQPQHF.

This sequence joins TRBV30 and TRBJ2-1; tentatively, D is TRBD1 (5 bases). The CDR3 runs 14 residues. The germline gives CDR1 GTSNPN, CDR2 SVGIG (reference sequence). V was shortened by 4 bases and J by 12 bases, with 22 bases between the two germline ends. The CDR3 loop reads CAWNRKPRGFGQFF. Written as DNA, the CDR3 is TGTGCCTGGAACAGGAAACCCCGAGGATTCGGGCAGTTCTTC.

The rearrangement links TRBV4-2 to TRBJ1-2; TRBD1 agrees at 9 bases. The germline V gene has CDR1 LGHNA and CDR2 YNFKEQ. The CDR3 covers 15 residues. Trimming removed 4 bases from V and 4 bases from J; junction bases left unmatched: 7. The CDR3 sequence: CASSPLGQGRYGYTF. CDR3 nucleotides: TGTGCCAGCAGCCCCCTCGGACAGGGGCGCTATGGCTACACCTTC.

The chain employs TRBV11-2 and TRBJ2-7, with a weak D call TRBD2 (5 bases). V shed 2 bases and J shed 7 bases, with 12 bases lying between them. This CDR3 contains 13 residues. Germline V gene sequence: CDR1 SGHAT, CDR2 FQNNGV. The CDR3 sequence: CASSLPTPGEQYF. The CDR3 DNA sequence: TGTGCCAGCAGCTTACCGACCCCGGGGGAGCAGTACTTC.

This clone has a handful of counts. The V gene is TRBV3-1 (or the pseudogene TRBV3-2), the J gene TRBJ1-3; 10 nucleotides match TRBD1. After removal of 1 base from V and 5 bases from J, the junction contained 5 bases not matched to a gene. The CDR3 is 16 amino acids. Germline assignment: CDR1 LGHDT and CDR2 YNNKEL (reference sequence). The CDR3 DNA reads TGTGCCAGCAGCCAAGGCACGACAGGGGGCAGAAACACCATATATTTT. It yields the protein CASSQGTTGGRNTIYF.

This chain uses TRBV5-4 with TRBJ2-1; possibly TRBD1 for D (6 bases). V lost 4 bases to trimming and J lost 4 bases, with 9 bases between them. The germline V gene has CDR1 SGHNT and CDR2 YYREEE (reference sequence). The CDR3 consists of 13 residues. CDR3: CASSIRGYNEQFF. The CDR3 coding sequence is TGTGCCAGCAGCATCAGGGGTTACAATGAGCAGTTCTTC.

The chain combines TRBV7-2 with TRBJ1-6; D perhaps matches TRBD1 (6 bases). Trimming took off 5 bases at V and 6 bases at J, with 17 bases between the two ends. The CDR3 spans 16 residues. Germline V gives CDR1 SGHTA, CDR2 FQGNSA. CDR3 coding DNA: TGTGCCAGCAGCAGCAGGGGAAGGGGCCTTAATTCACCCCTCCACTTT. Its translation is CASSSRGRGLNSPLHF.

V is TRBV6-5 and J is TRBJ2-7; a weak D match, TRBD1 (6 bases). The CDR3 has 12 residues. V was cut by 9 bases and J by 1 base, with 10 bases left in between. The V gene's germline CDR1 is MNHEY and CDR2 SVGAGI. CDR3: CASGQLSYEQYF. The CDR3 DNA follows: TGTGCCAGTGGACAGTTATCCTACGAGCAGTACTTC.

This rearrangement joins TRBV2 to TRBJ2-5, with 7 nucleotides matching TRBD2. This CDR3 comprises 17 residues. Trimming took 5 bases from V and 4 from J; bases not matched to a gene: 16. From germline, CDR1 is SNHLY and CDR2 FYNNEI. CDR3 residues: CASSYNPALAELETQYF. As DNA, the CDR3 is TGTGCCAGCAGTTACAACCCCGCCCTAGCGGAGTTAGAGACCCAGTACTTC.

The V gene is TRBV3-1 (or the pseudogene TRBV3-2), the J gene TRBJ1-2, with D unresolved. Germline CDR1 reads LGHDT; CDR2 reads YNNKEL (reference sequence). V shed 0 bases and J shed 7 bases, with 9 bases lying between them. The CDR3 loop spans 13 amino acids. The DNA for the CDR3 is TGTGCCAGCAGCCAAGATCGTCGGGGTGGCTACACCTTC. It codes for CASSQDRRGGYTF.

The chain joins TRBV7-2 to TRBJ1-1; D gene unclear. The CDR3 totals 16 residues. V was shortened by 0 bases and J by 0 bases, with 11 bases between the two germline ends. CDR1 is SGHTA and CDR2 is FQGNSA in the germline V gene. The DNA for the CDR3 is TGTGCCAGCAGCTTAGCGTCGAGAGGTCTGAACACTGAAGCTTTCTTT. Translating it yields CASSLASRGLNTEAFF.

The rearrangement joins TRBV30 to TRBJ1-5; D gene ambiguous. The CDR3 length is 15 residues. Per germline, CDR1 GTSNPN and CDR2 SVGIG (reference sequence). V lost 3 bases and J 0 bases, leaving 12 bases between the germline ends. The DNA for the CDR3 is TGTGCCTGGAGCCCAGGTTCAGGTAGCAATCAGCCCCAGCATTTT. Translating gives CAWSPGSGSNQPQHF. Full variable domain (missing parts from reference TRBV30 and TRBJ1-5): SQTIHQWPATLVQPVGSPLSLECTVEGTSNPNLYWYRQAAGRGLQLLFYSVGIGQISSEVPQNLSASRPQDRQFILSSKKLLLSDSGFYLCAWSPGSGSNQPQHFGDGTRLSIL.

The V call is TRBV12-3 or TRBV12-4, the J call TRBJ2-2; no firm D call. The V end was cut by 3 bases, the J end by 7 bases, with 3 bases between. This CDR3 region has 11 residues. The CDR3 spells CASSFGGELFF. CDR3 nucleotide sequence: TGTGCCAGCAGTTTCGGCGGGGAGCTGTTTTTT.

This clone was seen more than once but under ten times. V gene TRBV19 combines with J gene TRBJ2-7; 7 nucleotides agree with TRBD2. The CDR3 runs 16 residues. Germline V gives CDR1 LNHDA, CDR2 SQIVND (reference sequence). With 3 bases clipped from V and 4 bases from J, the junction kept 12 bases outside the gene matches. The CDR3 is CASSISHGEGEYEQYF. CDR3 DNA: TGTGCCAGTAGTATTTCCCACGGGGAGGGTGAATACGAGCAGTACTTC.

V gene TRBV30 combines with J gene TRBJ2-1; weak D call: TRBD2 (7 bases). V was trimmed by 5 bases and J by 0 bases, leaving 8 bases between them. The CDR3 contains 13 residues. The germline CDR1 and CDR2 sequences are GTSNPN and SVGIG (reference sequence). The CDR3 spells CAWRGASYNEQFF. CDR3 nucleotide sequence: TGTGCCTGGCGGGGGGCCTCCTACAATGAGCAGTTCTTC.

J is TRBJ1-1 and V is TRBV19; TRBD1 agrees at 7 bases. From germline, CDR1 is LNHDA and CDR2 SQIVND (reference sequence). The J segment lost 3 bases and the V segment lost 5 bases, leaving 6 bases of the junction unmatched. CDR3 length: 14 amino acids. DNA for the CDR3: TGTGCCAGTAGTTTCAGAAGGGGGCACACTGAAGCTTTCTTT. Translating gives CASSFRRGHTEAFF. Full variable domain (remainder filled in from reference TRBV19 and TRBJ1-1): DGGITQSPKYLFRKEGQNVTLSCEQNLNHDAMYWYRQDPGQGLRLIYYSQIVNDFQKGDIAEGYSVSREKKESFPLTVTSAQKNPTAFYLCASSFRRGHTEAFFGQGTRLTVV.

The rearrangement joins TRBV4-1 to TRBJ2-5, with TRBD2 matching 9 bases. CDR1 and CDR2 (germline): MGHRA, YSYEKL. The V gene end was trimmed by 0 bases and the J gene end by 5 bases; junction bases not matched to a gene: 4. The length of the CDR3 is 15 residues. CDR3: CASSQDQRGDETQYF. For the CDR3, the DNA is TGCGCCAGCAGCCAAGATCAGCGGGGGGATGAGACCCAGTACTTC.

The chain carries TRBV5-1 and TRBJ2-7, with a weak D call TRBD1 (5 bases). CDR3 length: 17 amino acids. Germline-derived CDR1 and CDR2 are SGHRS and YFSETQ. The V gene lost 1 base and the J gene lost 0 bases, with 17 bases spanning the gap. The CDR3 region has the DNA TGCGCCAGCAGCTTGTATTCCCAGGGCAGCCCCTCCTACGAGCAGTACTTC. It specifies CASSLYSQGSPSYEQYF. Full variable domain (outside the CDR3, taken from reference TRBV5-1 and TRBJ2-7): KAGVTQTPRYLIKTRGQQVTLSCSPISGHRSVSWYQQTPGQGLQFLFEYFSETQRNKGNFPGRFSGRQFSNSRSEMNVSTLELGDSALYLCASSLYSQGSPSYEQYFGPGTRLTVT.

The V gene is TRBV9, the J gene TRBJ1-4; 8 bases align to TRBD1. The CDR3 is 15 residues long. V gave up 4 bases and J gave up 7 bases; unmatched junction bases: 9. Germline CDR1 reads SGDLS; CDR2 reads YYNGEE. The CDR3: CASSLRQGMGEKLFF. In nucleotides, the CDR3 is TGTGCCAGCAGCCTGAGACAGGGGATGGGTGAAAAACTGTTTTTT.